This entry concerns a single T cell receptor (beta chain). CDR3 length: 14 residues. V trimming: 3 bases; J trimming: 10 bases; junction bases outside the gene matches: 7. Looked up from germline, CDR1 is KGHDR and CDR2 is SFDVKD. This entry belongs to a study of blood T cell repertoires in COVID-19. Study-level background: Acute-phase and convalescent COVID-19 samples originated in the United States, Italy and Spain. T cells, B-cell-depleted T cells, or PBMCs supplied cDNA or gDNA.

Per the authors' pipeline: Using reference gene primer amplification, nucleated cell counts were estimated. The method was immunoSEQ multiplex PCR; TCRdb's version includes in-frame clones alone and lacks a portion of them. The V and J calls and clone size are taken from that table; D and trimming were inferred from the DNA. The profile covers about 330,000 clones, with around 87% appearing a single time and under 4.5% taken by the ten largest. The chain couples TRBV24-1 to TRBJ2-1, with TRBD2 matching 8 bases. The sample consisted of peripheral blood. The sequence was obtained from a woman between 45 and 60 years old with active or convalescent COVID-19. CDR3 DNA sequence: TGTGCCACCAGTGATCCCGGACTAGCTCGGGAGCAGTTCTTC. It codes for CATSDPGLAREQFF.